This entry describes one TCR beta chain. Its antigen is unknown. The data belong to a study of cytomegalovirus exposure and HLA in healthy donors. The germline gives CDR1 SGHTA, CDR2 FQGTGA. This CDR3 has 15 amino acids. Trimming removed 1 base at V and 3 bases at J, with 10 bases between. From the roughly 120-subject validation cohort, which was separate from the approximately 700-subject first cohort, the donors were drawn. Clones were sequenced by immunoSEQ multiplex PCR, and TCRdb holds only the in-frame ones, with some missing. The repertoire holds about 75,000 clones, with around four fifths as singletons. General study results and limits: A few chains tied to CMV proved CMV antigen-specific in vitro.

V gene TRBV7-3 combines with J gene TRBJ1-3; D uncertain. The clonotype originates from a man aged 25 to 40 in good health and CMV-seronegative. The sequenced material came from PBMCs. This CDR3 reads CASSLSGGFGNTIYF. The CDR3 bases are TGTGCCAGCAGCTTAAGTGGAGGGTTTGGAAACACCATATATTTT.